What follows are 25 T cell receptor beta chains derived from one specimen sequenced in a study of shared clonotypes between healthy human individuals. Sequencing was performed with immunoSEQ multiplex PCR; in TCRdb, only in-frame clones are kept and a portion is missing. Among 600,000 to 750,000 clones listed, around 70% were seen once. The sequencing sample was made of memory CD4+ T cells sorted from blood. Subset of the sample: CD45RA-negative fraction. These receptors were collected from a woman aged 30 to 39 in good health.

The chain has TRBV11-2 and TRBJ2-7; D assignment may be TRBD1 or TRBD2 (6 bases each). Germline CDR1 SGHAT, CDR2 FQNNGV. The CDR3 covers 15 residues. V lost 3 bases, J lost 1 base, and 13 bases lay in between. DNA of the CDR3: TGTGCCAGCAGCTTCCCGGGGGCGCGATCCTACGAGCAGTACTTC. It encodes CASSFPGARSYEQYF.

A remark on this clone: This CDR3 is also generated by other DNA sequences in the sample. V is TRBV19 and J is TRBJ1-1, with TRBD1 identical over 7 bases. This CDR3 contains 15 residues. Germline CDR1 is LNHDA and CDR2 is SQIVND (reference sequence). V lost 6 bases and J lost 0; bases outside the gene matches: 7. CDR3 protein: CASSPRTGLNTEAFF. The CDR3 coding sequence is TGTGCCAGTAGCCCTCGGACAGGTTTGAACACTGAAGCTTTCTTT. The full variable domain, in which reference TRBV19 and TRBJ1-1 provide the parts outside the CDR3, is DGGITQSPKYLFRKEGQNVTLSCEQNLNHDAMYWYRQDPGQGLRLIYYSQIVNDFQKGDIAEGYSVSREKKESFPLTVTSAQKNPTAFYLCASSPRTGLNTEAFFGQGTRLTVV.

The chain has TRBV15 and TRBJ2-1, with 9 bases lining up with TRBD2. Trimming removed 1 base from V and 5 bases from J; junction bases left unmatched: 3. CDR3 length: 15 residues. Germline V lookup: CDR1 LNHNV, CDR2 YYDKDF (reference sequence). The CDR3: CATSRGLAENNEQFF. The CDR3, as DNA: TGTGCCACCAGCAGAGGACTAGCGGAAAACAATGAGCAGTTCTTC.

The gene calls are TRBV10-3 and TRBJ2-7; D is unclear. Germline-derived CDR1 and CDR2 are ENHRY and SYGVKD. V was clipped by 2 bases and J by 6 bases, with 5 bases between them. The CDR3 has 11 amino acids. CDR3 sequence reads: CAISEVREQYF. CDR3 nucleotides: TGTGCCATCAGTGAGGTCCGCGAGCAGTACTTC.

The chain links TRBV18 to TRBJ1-2; 9 nucleotides align to TRBD1. The trim removed 2 bases at V and 4 bases at J, leaving 14 bases unmatched. CDR1 is KGHSH and CDR2 is LQKENI in the germline V gene. The CDR3 runs to 18 residues. CDR3 nucleotides: TGTGCCAGCTCACCAGTCACCAATACAGGGGGCTTGAGCTATGGCTACACCTTC. It specifies CASSPVTNTGGLSYGYTF.

This chain joins TRBV6-5 and TRBJ1-3, with D possibly matching TRBD1 (5 bases). Germline lookup yields CDR1 MNHEY and CDR2 SVGAGI. The CDR3 totals 16 residues. Deletions cut 4 bases from V and 0 bases from J, with 13 bases between. The CDR3 spells CASSFGAGYSGNTIYF. The CDR3 DNA sequence: TGTGCCAGCAGTTTTGGGGCGGGATACTCTGGAAACACCATATATTTT.

To note about this clone: Other DNA sequences in the same sample also yield this CDR3. The genes are TRBV10-1 and TRBJ1-5; unclear D gene. CDR3 length: 13 amino acids. Germline V gene data show CDR1 as WNHNN and CDR2 as SYGVQD (reference sequence). V lost 0 bases and J 6 bases, leaving 6 bases between the germline ends. The CDR3 here is CASSESGGQPQHF. CDR3 bases: TGCGCCAGCAGTGAGTCAGGCGGTCAGCCCCAGCATTTT.

This clone has ten or more counts. This chain joins TRBV19 and TRBJ1-2; D unresolved. V lost 6 bases and J 3 bases, leaving 11 bases between the germline ends. From germline, CDR1 is LNHDA and CDR2 SQIVND (reference sequence). The CDR3 is 13 residues long. The CDR3: CASRLSEHYGYTF. CDR3 sequence (DNA): TGTGCCAGTAGACTCTCCGAACACTATGGCTACACCTTC. Full variable domain (remainder filled in from reference TRBV19 and TRBJ1-2): DGGITQSPKYLFRKEGQNVTLSCEQNLNHDAMYWYRQDPGQGLRLIYYSQIVNDFQKGDIAEGYSVSREKKESFPLTVTSAQKNPTAFYLCASRLSEHYGYTFGSGTRLTVV.

The CDR3 region has the DNA TGTGCCAGCAGCCTCGGCACGGGAGGGATCACAGATACGCAGTATTTT. It is translated as CASSLGTGGITDTQYF. This chain links TRBV28 with TRBJ2-3; 8 bases match TRBD2. CDR3 length: 16 residues. Trimming took 6 bases from V and 2 from J; bases not matched to a gene: 10. The germline gives CDR1 MDHEN, CDR2 SYDVKM.

This clone was counted only a few times. The rearrangement links TRBV7-9 to TRBJ1-1; 11 nucleotides match TRBD1. CDR3 length: 14 amino acids. Germline V CDR1 and CDR2: SEHNR, FQNEAQ (reference sequence). Germline trimming cut 5 bases from V and 7 bases from J; bases unmatched to any gene: 6. CDR3 residues: CASSRSGTGGEAFF. The DNA of the CDR3 is TGTGCCAGCAGCAGATCCGGGACAGGGGGTGAAGCTTTCTTT.

This chain joins TRBV7-8 and TRBJ1-5; 8 bases map to TRBD1. CDR3 length: 16 amino acids. Germline CDR1 SGHVS, CDR2 FQNEAQ. V shed 5 bases, J shed 6 bases, and the junction held 12 bases outside the gene matches. DNA of the CDR3: TGTGCCAGCAGCCCCAGGTCCACAGGGGGGCGTCAGCCCCAGCATTTT. The encoded protein is CASSPRSTGGRQPQHF.

This chain links TRBV2 with TRBJ2-1; a possible D gene is TRBD2 (6 bases). This CDR3 is built from 13 residues. V was clipped by 5 bases and J by 6 bases, with 11 bases between them. The germline V gene encodes CDR1 SNHLY and CDR2 FYNNEI. CDR3: CASSSLAGNEQFF. CDR3 nucleotides: TGTGCCAGCAGTTCACTAGCAGGCAATGAGCAGTTCTTC. Full variable domain (outside the CDR3, taken from reference TRBV2 and TRBJ2-1): EPEVTQTPSHQVTQMGQEVILRCVPISNHLYFYWYRQILGQKVEFLVSFYNNEISEKSEIFDDQFSVERPDGSNFTLKIRSTKLEDSAMYFCASSSLAGNEQFFGPGTRLTVL.

This clone was observed once. The chain joins TRBV15 to TRBJ2-7; TRBD1 matches 7 bases. The CDR3 runs 16 residues. The J segment lost 2 bases and the V segment lost 1 base, leaving 8 bases of the junction unmatched. The germline V gene has CDR1 LNHNV and CDR2 YYDKDF (reference sequence). This CDR3 is CATSRGRADRPYEQYF. In DNA, the CDR3 is TGTGCCACCAGCAGAGGTCGGGCGGACAGGCCCTACGAGCAGTACTTC. The variable domain in full, completed from reference TRBV15 and TRBJ2-7, reads DAMVIQNPRYQVTQFGKPVTLSCSQTLNHNVMYWYQQKSSQAPKLLFHYYDKDFNNEADTPDNFQSRRPNTSFCFLDIRSPGLGDTAMYLCATSRGRADRPYEQYFGPGTRLTVT.

This clone was found a few times. J is TRBJ2-3 and V is TRBV7-9; possible D gene TRBD1, 6 bases. V dropped 5 bases and J dropped 2 bases, with 11 bases sitting between them. Germline V gives CDR1 SEHNR, CDR2 FQNEAQ (reference sequence). The CDR3 contains 14 residues. CDR3 DNA sequence: TGTGCCAGCAGCCTACGGGACAACACAGATACGCAGTATTTT. This gives the protein CASSLRDNTDTQYF.

The chain is built from TRBV14 and TRBJ2-1; D is perhaps TRBD1 or TRBD2 (5 bases each). The CDR3 has 13 amino acids. Germline CDR1 is SGHDN and CDR2 is FVKESK. V dropped 3 bases and J dropped 4 bases, with 7 bases sitting between them. CDR3 region: CASSQGEYNEQFF. For the CDR3, the DNA is TGTGCCAGCAGCCAGGGGGAGTACAATGAGCAGTTCTTC.

In its sample, this clone was seen a few times. The chain uses TRBV29-1 and TRBJ2-5; D gene uncertain. The CDR3 totals 12 residues. V shed 6 bases and J shed 5 bases, with 13 bases lying between them. The germline V gene encodes CDR1 SQVTM and CDR2 ANQGSEA. CDR3 sequence: CSVSHSDETQYF. The CDR3 nucleotides read TGCAGCGTATCGCACTCTGACGAGACCCAGTACTTC.

The J gene is TRBJ2-5, the V gene TRBV7-8, with D unclear. Per the germline V gene, CDR1 is SGHVS and CDR2 is FQNEAQ. The CDR3 spans 12 residues. Trimming took off 5 bases at V and 5 bases at J, with 9 bases between the two ends. This CDR3 is CASSRSGETQYF. The CDR3 DNA reads TGTGCCAGCAGCCGATCTGGGGAGACCCAGTACTTC. The full variable domain, in which reference TRBV7-8 and TRBJ2-5 provide the parts outside the CDR3, is GAGVSQSPRYKVAKRGQDVALRCDPISGHVSLFWYQQALGQGPEFLTYFQNEAQLDKSGLPSDRFFAERPEGSVSTLKIQRTQQEDSAVYLCASSRSGETQYFGPGTRLLVL.

This clone was seen at least ten times. J is TRBJ1-1 and V is TRBV11-2; weak D call: TRBD1 (6 bases). Germline CDR1 and CDR2: SGHAT and FQNNGV. Trimming removed 1 base at V and 10 bases at J, with 13 bases between. The CDR3 has 13 residues. The CDR3 coding sequence is TGTGCCAGCAGCTTAGGGGGGGCAAATGTAGCTTTCTTT. Protein product: CASSLGGANVAFF.

This clone showed up just a few times. The chain combines TRBV11-2 with TRBJ2-1, with D possibly TRBD2 on 5 matching bases. The V end was cut by 1 base, the J end by 5 bases, with 9 bases between. The germline CDR1 and CDR2 sequences are SGHAT and FQNNGV. This CDR3 has 14 residues. CDR3: CASSLGGYNNEQFF. CDR3 DNA: TGTGCCAGCAGCTTAGGCGGGTATAACAATGAGCAGTTCTTC. The full variable domain, completed using reference TRBV11-2 and TRBJ2-1, is EAGVAQSPRYKIIEKRQSVAFWCNPISGHATLYWYQQILGQGPKLLIQFQNNGVVDDSQLPKDRFSAERLKGVDSTLKIQPAKLEDSAVYLCASSLGGYNNEQFFGPGTRLTVL.

This sequence joins TRBV28 and TRBJ2-6; D gene uncertain. Germline values: CDR1 MDHEN, CDR2 SYDVKM. The germline V and J ends were trimmed by 7 bases and 0 bases, with 4 bases remaining between them. The CDR3 is 13 residues long. The CDR3 loop is CASINSGANVLTF. The DNA of the CDR3 is TGTGCCAGCATCAACTCTGGGGCCAACGTCCTGACTTTC.

The V and J genes are TRBV2 and TRBJ2-5; D is ambiguous. Trimming cost V 6 bases and J 4 bases, with 3 bases left between them. This CDR3 spans 10 amino acids. CDR1 and CDR2 from the germline V gene are SNHLY and FYNNEI. The CDR3 is CASRTETQYF. CDR3 DNA: TGTGCCAGCAGGACAGAGACCCAGTACTTC.

This rearrangement joins TRBV14 to TRBJ2-1, with TRBD2 as a possible D gene (6 bases). The CDR3 totals 16 residues. Per germline, CDR1 SGHDN and CDR2 FVKESK. V was cut by 0 bases and J by 8 bases, with 17 bases left in between. CDR3 residues: CASSQERRAGSHEQFF. The CDR3 DNA reads as TGTGCCAGCAGCCAAGAACGAAGGGCGGGGAGCCATGAGCAGTTCTTC.

The V gene is TRBV28, the J gene TRBJ2-7, with unresolved D. Germline values: CDR1 MDHEN, CDR2 SYDVKM. V lost 10 bases to trimming and J lost 0 bases, with 10 bases between them. The CDR3 contains 12 residues. In DNA, the CDR3 is TGTGCCACCAGGACGCTCTCCTACGAGCAGTACTTC. It is translated as CATRTLSYEQYF.

The genes are TRBV10-2 and TRBJ2-7, with D perhaps matching TRBD2 (7 bases). CDR3 length: 14 amino acids. Germline V gene data show CDR1 as WSHSY and CDR2 as SAAADI. V was shortened by 6 bases and J by 7 bases, with 19 bases between the two germline ends. CDR3 amino acids: CASRSGGEVGEQYF. The CDR3, as DNA: TGCGCCAGCAGATCGGGGGGCGAGGTAGGGGAGCAGTACTTC.

This clone has more than one count but fewer than ten. Here the CDR3 reads CASSLQGQVGRGYTF. CDR3 in DNA: TGTGCCAGCAGTCTACAGGGACAGGTGGGCAGAGGCTACACCTTC. This rearrangement joins TRBV28 to TRBJ1-2; TRBD1 aligns across 8 bases. V shed 5 bases and J 8 bases; nucleotides not matched to a gene: 13. The length of the CDR3 is 15 residues. Looked up from germline, CDR1 is MDHEN and CDR2 is SYDVKM.